The present T cell receptor beta chain was sequenced within a study of neurological immune-mediated disorders. This CDR3 contains 14 residues. The ends lost 4 bases at V and 6 bases at J; junction bases unmatched: 8. Germline CDR1 is SNHLY and CDR2 is FYNNEI. TCRdb re-called the 5' RACE reads through MiXCR, storing one row per CDR3 protein. The table shows fewer than 85,000 distinct CDR3 sequences, with 5% to 6% occurring only once. This clonotype came up many times. The chain is built from TRBV2 and TRBJ1-2; TRBD1 matches 7 bases. The sequenced material came from PBMCs. The receptor comes from a woman aged 30 to 39 with multiple sclerosis. CDR3: CASSANDRVDGYTF. DNA for the CDR3: TGTGCCAGCAGTGCAAACGACAGGGTAGATGGCTACACCTTC.